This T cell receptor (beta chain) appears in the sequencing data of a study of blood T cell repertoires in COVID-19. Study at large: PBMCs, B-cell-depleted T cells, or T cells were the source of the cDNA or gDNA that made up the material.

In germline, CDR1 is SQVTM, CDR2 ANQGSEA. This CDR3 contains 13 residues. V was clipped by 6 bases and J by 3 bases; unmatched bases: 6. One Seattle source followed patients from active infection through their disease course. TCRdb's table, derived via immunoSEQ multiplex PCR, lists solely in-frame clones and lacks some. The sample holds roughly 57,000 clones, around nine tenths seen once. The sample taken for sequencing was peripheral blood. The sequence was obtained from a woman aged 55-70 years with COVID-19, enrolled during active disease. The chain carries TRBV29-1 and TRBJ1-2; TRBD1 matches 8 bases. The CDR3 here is CSVGQGRDYGYTF. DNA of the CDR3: TGCAGCGTCGGACAGGGACGAGACTATGGCTACACCTTC.